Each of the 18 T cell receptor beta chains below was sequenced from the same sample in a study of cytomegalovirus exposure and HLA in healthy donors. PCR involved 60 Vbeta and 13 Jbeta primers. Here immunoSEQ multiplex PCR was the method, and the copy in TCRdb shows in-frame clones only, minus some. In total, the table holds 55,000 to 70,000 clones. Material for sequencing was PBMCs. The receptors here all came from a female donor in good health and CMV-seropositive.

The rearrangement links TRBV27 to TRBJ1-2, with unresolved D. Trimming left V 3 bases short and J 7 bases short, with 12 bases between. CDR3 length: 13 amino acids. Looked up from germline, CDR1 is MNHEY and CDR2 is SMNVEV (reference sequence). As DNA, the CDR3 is TGTGCCAGCAGTTTGTTGAGATTCGGTGGCTACACCTTC. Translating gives CASSLLRFGGYTF.

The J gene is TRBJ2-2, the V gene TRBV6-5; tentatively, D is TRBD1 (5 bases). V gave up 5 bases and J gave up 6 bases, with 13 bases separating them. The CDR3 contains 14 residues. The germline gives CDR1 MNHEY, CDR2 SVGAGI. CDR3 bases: TGTGCCAGCAGTAGATCAGGGTTGGCCGGGGAGCTGTTTTTT. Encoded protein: CASSRSGLAGELFF.

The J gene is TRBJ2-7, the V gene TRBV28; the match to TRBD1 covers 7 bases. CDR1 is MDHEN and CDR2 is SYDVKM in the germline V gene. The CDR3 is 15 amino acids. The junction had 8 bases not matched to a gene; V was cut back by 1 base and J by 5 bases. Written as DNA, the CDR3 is TGTGCCAGCAGTTTATCGTTTACAGGGGCGGACGAGCAGTACTTC. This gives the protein CASSLSFTGADEQYF.

This CDR3 reads CAWSWGDVAFF. CDR3 sequence (DNA): TGTGCCTGGTCCTGGGGGGATGTAGCTTTCTTT. V usage is TRBV30 and J usage is TRBJ1-1; possibly TRBD1 for D (5 bases). Germline assignment: CDR1 GTSNPN and CDR2 SVGIG (reference sequence). V shed 5 bases and J shed 10 bases, with 14 bases lying between them. The CDR3 is 11 residues long.

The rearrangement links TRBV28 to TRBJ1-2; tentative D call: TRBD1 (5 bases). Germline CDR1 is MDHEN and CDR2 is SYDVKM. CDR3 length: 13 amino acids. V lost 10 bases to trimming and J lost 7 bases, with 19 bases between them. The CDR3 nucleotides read TGTGCCACCGGGGGGGGAAGAGGAGCTGGCTACACCTTC. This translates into CATGGGRGAGYTF.

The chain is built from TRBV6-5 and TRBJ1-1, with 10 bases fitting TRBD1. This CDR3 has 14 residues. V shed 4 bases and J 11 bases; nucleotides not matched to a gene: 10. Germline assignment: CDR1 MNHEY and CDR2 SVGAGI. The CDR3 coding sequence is TGTGCCAGCAGTTTCGCGACAGGGGGCGCCCGGGCTTTCTTT. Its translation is CASSFATGGARAFF.

CDR3 nucleotide sequence: TGTGCCAGCAGACGGACTTTGACCGGGGAGCTGTTTTTT. It translates to CASRRTLTGELFF. This chain links TRBV28 with TRBJ2-2, with D possibly being TRBD2 (5 bases). Germline V gene sequence: CDR1 MDHEN, CDR2 SYDVKM. The ends were cut back, 6 bases at V and 5 bases at J, with 10 bases in the middle. CDR3 size: 13 residues.

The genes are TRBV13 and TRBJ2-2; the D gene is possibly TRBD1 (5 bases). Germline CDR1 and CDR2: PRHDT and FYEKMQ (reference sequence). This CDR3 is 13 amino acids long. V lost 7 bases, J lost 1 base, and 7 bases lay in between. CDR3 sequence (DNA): TGTGCCAGCACCCAGGGGAACACCGGGGAGCTGTTTTTT. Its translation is CASTQGNTGELFF.

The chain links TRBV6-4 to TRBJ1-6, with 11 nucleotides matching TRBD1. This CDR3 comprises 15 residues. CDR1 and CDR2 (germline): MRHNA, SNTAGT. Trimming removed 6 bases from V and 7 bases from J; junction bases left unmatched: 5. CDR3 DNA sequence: TGTGCCAGCAGGGGGACAGGGGGAGAGAATTCACCCCTCCACTTT. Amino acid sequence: CASRGTGGENSPLHF.

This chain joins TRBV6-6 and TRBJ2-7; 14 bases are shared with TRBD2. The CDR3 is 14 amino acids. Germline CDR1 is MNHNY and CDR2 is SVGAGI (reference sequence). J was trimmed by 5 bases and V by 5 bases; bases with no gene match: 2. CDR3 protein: CASSPGLAGDEQYF. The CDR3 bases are TGTGCCAGCAGTCCGGGACTAGCGGGAGACGAGCAGTACTTC.

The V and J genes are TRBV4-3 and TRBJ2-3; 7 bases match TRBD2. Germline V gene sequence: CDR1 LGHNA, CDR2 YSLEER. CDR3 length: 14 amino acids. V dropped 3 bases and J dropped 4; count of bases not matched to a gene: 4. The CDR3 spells CASSQSGESDTQYF. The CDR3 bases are TGCGCCAGCAGCCAGAGCGGGGAATCAGATACGCAGTATTTT.

CDR3 sequence: CASTYSDSFNYGYTF. The CDR3 region has the DNA TGTGCCAGCACTTACTCAGACAGCTTTAACTATGGCTACACCTTC. The V and J genes are TRBV7-2 and TRBJ1-2; D perhaps matches TRBD1 (5 bases). Trimming removed 7 bases from V and 1 base from J, with 16 bases in between. The CDR3 is 15 residues long. Germline CDR1 reads SGHTA; CDR2 reads FQGNSA.

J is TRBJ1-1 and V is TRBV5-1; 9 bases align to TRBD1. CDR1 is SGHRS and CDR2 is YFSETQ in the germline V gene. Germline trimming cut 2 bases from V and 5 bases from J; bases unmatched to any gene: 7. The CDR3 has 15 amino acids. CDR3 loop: CASSLLTGGGTEAFF. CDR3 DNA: TGCGCCAGCAGCTTACTCACAGGGGGCGGAACTGAAGCTTTCTTT.

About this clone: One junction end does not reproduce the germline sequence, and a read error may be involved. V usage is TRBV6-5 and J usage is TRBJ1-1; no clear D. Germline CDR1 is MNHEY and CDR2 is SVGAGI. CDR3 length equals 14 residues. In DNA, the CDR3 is TGTGCCAGCAGTAACTCGAGGTCCGGCACTGAAGCTTTCTTT. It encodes CASSNSRSGTEAFF.

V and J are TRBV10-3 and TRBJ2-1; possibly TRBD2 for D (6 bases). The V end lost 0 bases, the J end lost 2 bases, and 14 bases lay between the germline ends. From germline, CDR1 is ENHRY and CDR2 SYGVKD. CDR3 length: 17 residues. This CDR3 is CAISESGLALAYNEQFF. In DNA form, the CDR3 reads TGTGCCATCAGTGAGTCAGGGCTAGCGCTTGCCTACAATGAGCAGTTCTTC.

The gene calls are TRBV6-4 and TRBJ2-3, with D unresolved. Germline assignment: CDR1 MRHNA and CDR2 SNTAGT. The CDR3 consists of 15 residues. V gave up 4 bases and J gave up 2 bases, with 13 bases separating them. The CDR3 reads CASSVLADSTDTQYF. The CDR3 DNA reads TGTGCCAGCAGTGTCCTTGCGGATTCCACAGATACGCAGTATTTT.

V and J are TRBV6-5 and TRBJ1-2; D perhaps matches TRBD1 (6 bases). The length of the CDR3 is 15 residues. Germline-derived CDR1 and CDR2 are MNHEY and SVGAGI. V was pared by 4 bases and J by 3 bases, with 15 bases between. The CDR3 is CASSFNADSYYGYTF. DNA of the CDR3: TGTGCCAGCAGTTTCAACGCGGACAGTTACTATGGCTACACCTTC.

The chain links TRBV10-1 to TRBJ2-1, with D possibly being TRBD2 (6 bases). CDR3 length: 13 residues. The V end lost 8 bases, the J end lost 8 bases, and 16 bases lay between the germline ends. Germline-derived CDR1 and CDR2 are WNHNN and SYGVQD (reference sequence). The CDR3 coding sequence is TGCGCCAGCGCCGGGACTCTGTGGGATGAGCAGTTCTTC. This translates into CASAGTLWDEQFF.